The present T cell receptor beta chain was sequenced within a study of cytotoxic CD8 clonotypes in ibrutinib-treated CLL (dated by TCRdb to the early 2020s). A note on the overall study: In this cohort, approximately 15 patients were treatment-naive and about a dozen were relapsed/refractory, while roughly 18 had unmutated IGHV. Partial responses were observed in approximately 24 patients and complete responses in 2; after a median follow-up of 68 months, remission was maintained in 15 or so patients and progression was observed in approximately twelve. Response samples were obtained after a median of approximately eleven months of treatment, with a range of about 6 to 36 months. On average, each sample yielded approximately 250,000 productive templates and under 95,000 productive rearrangements. Every sample from remission and from progressive disease was obtained while the patients were still on ibrutinib. Cryopreserved peripheral blood mononuclear cells were collected before treatment, at response, and at either disease progression or sustained remission. Of the 85 to 90 participants in the trial, about 26 had longitudinal samples available.

Each clonotype received, on average, 10x coverage in deep resolution sequencing performed on a MiSeq, where the target depth lay between 1 in 1 million and 1 in 200,000 T cells. The immunoSEQ hsTCRB Kit was used to generate the TCR beta libraries. As for the authors' bioinformatics: Data were analyzed with ImmunoSEQ Data Assistant and ImmunoSEQ Analyzer, with V, D and J genes assigned per IMGT definitions. Clonality was computed as one minus normalized Shannon entropy of productive rearrangement frequencies, ranging from 0 to 1. Public clonotype analysis was restricted to overrepresented clonotypes comprising at least 0.05% of each patient's repertoire. Repertoires from some 13 age-matched healthy donors in immuneACCESS were used as clonality controls. Not all clones reach the TCRdb copy of this immuneACCESS table, which keeps in-frame sequences only. Checked studies attribute under half of the gap to unresolved V genes and leave the rest unexplained. D and trimming come from the DNA, and the V and J calls and clone size come from that table. The sample table shows nearly 300,000 clones, and approximately 76% are seen once. Of the sample, roughly 6% falls within the top ten clones.

Taken with the paper, the label for time point translates to: progressive disease on ibrutinib. About 2 micrograms of genomic DNA were extracted from cryopreserved PBMCs for TCR beta library preparation. Longitudinal blood samples from CLL patients on ibrutinib monotherapy were analyzed using high-throughput TCR beta sequencing. The patients were enrolled in a single-center, open-label phase 2 trial of ibrutinib monotherapy. Comments on this clone: Its antigen specificity is not known. Per-base quality was not reported, and no clone a single base away is much larger than it.

Overall study outcomes, separate from this receptor: Sustained-remission and progressing patients did not have matched sampling times, and lymph node repertoires were not examined. Public clonotypes were rare and either contracted or stayed stable during treatment, and the rise in clonality at ibrutinib response reflected the expansion of private clonotypes. At baseline, clonality was higher than in age-matched healthy donors and showed a strong correlation with circulating CD8+ T-cell counts. Clonality increased at ibrutinib response, stayed stable in sustained remission, and fell back toward baseline at progression.

The source was PBMCs, collected at disease progression, from a patient treated with ibrutinib. The receptor was isolated from a human donor with chronic lymphocytic leukemia.

The sequenced DNA is TGTGCCAGCACCCACCCAACCGGGGAGCTGTTTTTT. It is translated as CASTHPTGELFF. This sequence uses TRBV7-9 and TRBJ2-2; no D gene can be assigned with confidence. V is cut by 7 bases and J by 5 bases, and the space between the germline ends is 8 bases. Sequences SEHNR (CDR1) and FQNEAQ (CDR2) are obtained from the germline V gene (reference sequence). Spanning cysteine to phenylalanine, the CDR3 consists of 12 amino acids. CDR3 DNA is the only sequence kept; it has 36 bases, read in frame from the first base.